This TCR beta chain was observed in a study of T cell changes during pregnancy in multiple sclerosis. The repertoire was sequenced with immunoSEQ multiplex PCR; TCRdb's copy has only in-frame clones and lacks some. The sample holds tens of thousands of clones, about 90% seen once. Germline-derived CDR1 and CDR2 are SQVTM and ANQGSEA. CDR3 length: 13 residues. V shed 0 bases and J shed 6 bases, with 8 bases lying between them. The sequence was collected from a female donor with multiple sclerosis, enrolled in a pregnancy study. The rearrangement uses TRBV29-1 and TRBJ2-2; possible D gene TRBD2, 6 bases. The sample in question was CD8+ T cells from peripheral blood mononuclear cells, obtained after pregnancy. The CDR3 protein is CSVEDRRAGELFF. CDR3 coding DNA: TGCAGCGTTGAAGACAGGAGGGCCGGGGAGCTGTTTTTT.